The next 10 T cell receptor beta chains were all read from a single sample in a study of blood T cell repertoires in COVID-19. Produced via immunoSEQ multiplex PCR; TCRdb's table is partial and in-frame only. This table has about 410,000 clones, around 89% appearing once. The sequenced sample consisted of peripheral blood. These receptors were obtained from a middle-aged woman with COVID-19, enrolled during active disease.

The chain is built from TRBV5-4 and TRBJ1-1; 7 bases fit TRBD1. CDR3 length equals 14 residues. Germline V gives CDR1 SGHNT, CDR2 YYREEE (reference sequence). Unmatched junction bases numbered 3, after V lost 2 bases and J lost 2 bases. CDR3 region: CASSLGTANTEAFF. The CDR3 region has the DNA TGTGCCAGCAGCTTAGGGACAGCCAACACTGAAGCTTTCTTT.

This sequence joins TRBV28 and TRBJ1-1; weak D call: TRBD1 (6 bases). CDR1 MDHEN and CDR2 SYDVKM come from the germline V gene. Trimming stripped 5 bases from V and 4 bases from J, with 14 bases between. The CDR3 is 14 amino acids. CDR3 sequence (DNA): TGTGCCAGCAGTGCCCACAGGGTACTCACTGAAGCTTTCTTT. Amino acid sequence: CASSAHRVLTEAFF.

This chain connects TRBV6-5 to TRBJ2-7; TRBD1 matches 7 bases. J gave up 6 bases and V 6 bases, and 11 bases lay outside the gene matches. CDR1 and CDR2 (germline): MNHEY, SVGAGI. This CDR3 comprises 14 residues. DNA for the CDR3: TGTGCCAGCAGGAAGGCAGGGAACAGGGGCGAGCAGTACTTC. This gives the protein CASRKAGNRGEQYF.

This chain connects TRBV27 to TRBJ1-2; the match to TRBD1 covers 9 bases. The CDR3 consists of 13 residues. V lost 6 bases to trimming and J lost 6 bases; unmatched junction nucleotides: 5. Germline CDR1 and CDR2: MNHEY and SMNVEV (reference sequence). The CDR3 protein is CASSRTGDHGYTF. The CDR3 DNA sequence: TGTGCCAGCAGCCGGACAGGGGATCATGGCTACACCTTC.

The chain joins TRBV7-2 to TRBJ1-3, with a possible D match to TRBD1 (6 bases). Trimming stripped 4 bases from V and 1 base from J, with 14 bases between. The CDR3 totals 16 residues. The germline CDR1 and CDR2 sequences are SGHTA and FQGNSA. In DNA, the CDR3 is TGTGCCAGCAGCTCCCTGGGGACACCATCTGGAAACACCATATATTTT. The encoded protein is CASSSLGTPSGNTIYF.

The chain employs TRBV6-6 and TRBJ2-7; no clear D. V was clipped by 4 bases and J by 0 bases, with 13 bases between them. Germline V gives CDR1 MNHNY, CDR2 SVGAGI (reference sequence). The CDR3 consists of 15 residues. The CDR3 is CASSSPFLNSYEQYF. The CDR3 DNA follows: TGTGCCAGCAGTTCCCCGTTTCTTAACTCCTACGAGCAGTACTTC.

This clone was counted once. The chain is built from TRBV30 and TRBJ2-7, with TRBD1 identical over 9 bases. The CDR3 totals 17 residues. The germline V gene encodes CDR1 GTSNPN and CDR2 SVGIG (reference sequence). V gave up 0 bases and J gave up 0 bases; unmatched junction bases: 9. CDR3 region: CAWSVGYRQGVSYEQYF. The CDR3, as DNA: TGTGCCTGGAGTGTAGGATACCGACAGGGGGTCTCCTACGAGCAGTACTTC.

This chain joins TRBV6-2 or TRBV6-3 and TRBJ2-1, with D perhaps matching TRBD2 (5 bases). This CDR3 spans 13 amino acids. Between the trimmed V and J ends, which lost 0 bases and 7 bases, there was a span of 7 bases. Germline assignment: CDR1 MNHEY and CDR2 SVGEGT. CDR3 nucleotide sequence: TGTGCCAGCAGTTACTCTAGGAGGAATGAGCAGTTCTTC. Translating it yields CASSYSRRNEQFF.

This clone was seen only once. The chain uses TRBV2 and TRBJ2-5, with 7 bases identical to TRBD1. The CDR3 sequence is 14 residues long. Per the germline V gene, CDR1 is SNHLY and CDR2 is FYNNEI. V lost 5 bases, J lost 1 base, and 4 bases stayed unmatched. In DNA, the CDR3 is TGTGCCAGCAGTCTGGACAGGCCCCAAGAGACCCAGTACTTC. Its protein is CASSLDRPQETQYF.

The chain couples TRBV18 to TRBJ1-3, with 7 nucleotides matching TRBD1. The trim removed 3 bases at V and 0 bases at J, leaving 8 bases unmatched. The CDR3 spans 17 residues. CDR1 is KGHSH and CDR2 is LQKENI in the germline V gene. CDR3 region: CASSPRGGNLSGNTIYF. CDR3 in DNA: TGTGCCAGCTCACCTCGAGGGGGCAACCTCTCTGGAAACACCATATATTTT.